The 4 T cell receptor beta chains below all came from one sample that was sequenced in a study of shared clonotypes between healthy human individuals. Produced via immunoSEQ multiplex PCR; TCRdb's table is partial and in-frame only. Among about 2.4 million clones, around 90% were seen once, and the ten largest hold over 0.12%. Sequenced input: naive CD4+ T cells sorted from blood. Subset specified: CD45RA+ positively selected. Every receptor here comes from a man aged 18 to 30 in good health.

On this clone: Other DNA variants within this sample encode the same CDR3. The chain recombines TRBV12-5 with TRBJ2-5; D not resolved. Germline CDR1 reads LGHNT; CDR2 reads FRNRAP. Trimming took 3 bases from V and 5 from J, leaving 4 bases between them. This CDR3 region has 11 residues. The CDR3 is CASGFGETQYF. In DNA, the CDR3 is TGTGCTAGTGGTTTTGGGGAGACCCAGTACTTC. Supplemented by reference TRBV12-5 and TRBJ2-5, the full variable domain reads DARVTQTPRHKVTEMGQEVTMRCQPILGHNTVFWYRQTMMQGLELLAYFRNRAPLDDSGMPKDRFSAEMPDATLATLKIQPSEPRDSAVYFCASGFGETQYFGPGTRLLVL.

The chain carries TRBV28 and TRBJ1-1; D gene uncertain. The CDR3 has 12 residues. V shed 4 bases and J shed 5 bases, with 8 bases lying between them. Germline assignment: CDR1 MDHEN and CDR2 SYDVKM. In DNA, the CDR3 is TGTGCCAGCAGTTCCCCCCCAACTGAAGCTTTCTTT. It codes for CASSSPPTEAFF. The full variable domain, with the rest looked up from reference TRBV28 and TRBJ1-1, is DVKVTQSSRYLVKRTGEKVFLECVQDMDHENMFWYRQDPGLGLRLIYFSYDVKMKEKGDIPEGYSVSREKKERFSLILESASTNQTSMYLCASSSPPTEAFFGQGTRLTVV.

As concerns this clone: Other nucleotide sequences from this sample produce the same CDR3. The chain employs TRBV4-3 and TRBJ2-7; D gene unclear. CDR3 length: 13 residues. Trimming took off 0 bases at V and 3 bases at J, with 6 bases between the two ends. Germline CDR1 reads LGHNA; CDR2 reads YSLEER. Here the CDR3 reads CASSQEVGYEQYF. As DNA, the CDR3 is TGCGCCAGCAGCCAAGAGGTCGGCTACGAGCAGTACTTC.

In DNA form, the CDR3 reads TGCGCCAGCAGCTTGGACGTCTCAGCCATATACGAGCAGTACTTC. Protein: CASSLDVSAIYEQYF. The chain recombines TRBV5-1 with TRBJ2-7; no definite D call. This CDR3 has 15 residues. The germline V and J ends were trimmed by 0 bases and 4 bases, with 14 bases remaining between them. CDR1 SGHRS and CDR2 YFSETQ come from the germline V gene.